These T cell receptor beta chains were read from a single sample in a study of molecular identifiers for immune sequencing clone quantification. MiXCR was run by TCRdb on the PCR reads, yielding one entry per CDR3 protein. Of around 470,000 distinct CDR3 sequences listed, 25% are singletons. The sequencing sample was made of naive CD8+ T cells from blood, with Jurkat cell RNA spiked in. These receptor sequences come from a human donor in good health. Some libraries in this study had Jurkat cell RNA spiked in. Both conserved end residues are trimmed from each CDR3.

J | length | V | CDR3
TRBJ1-2 | 13 | TRBV7-9 | ASSSVLRGNYGYT
TRBJ2-1 | 10 | TRBV20-1 | SAPGLNNEQF
TRBJ2-5 | 15 | TRBV7-9 | ASSLDSAGPSTETQY
TRBJ2-7 | 14 | TRBV13 | ASSSTGLAGGPKQY
TRBJ1-5 | 12 | TRBV27 | ASSWAGRDQPQH
TRBJ1-5 | 13 | TRBV5-1 | ASSLGPGSNQPQH
TRBJ1-2 | 10 | TRBV6-4 | ASSDGAYGYT
TRBJ2-3 | 13 | TRBV24-1 | ATSDRDSSTDTQY
TRBJ2-7 | 14 | TRBV21-1 | ASSKDGPLSSYEQY
TRBJ2-3 | 14 | TRBV20-1 | SAEQTPGRTMDTQY
TRBJ2-7 | 14 | TRBV7-2 | ASSLGQMTMTYEQY
TRBJ1-1 | 14 | TRBV7-9 | ASSPVLVWGNTEAF
TRBJ2-5 | 11 | TRBV2 | ASSVEVQETQY
TRBJ2-3 | 13 | TRBV7-3 | ASSLGSGITDTQY
TRBJ2-7 | 13 | TRBV12-3/TRBV12-4 | ASSPRFAGDYEQY
TRBJ2-3 | 12 | TRBV10-3 | AINGDLSTDTQY
TRBJ1-2 | 11 | TRBV7-9 | ASSLQAHYGYT
TRBJ2-3 | 12 | TRBV27 | ASLVRGGGDTQY
TRBJ2-2 | 10 | TRBV9 | ASSGENRELF
TRBJ2-2 | 15 | TRBV7-8 | ASSLDLTSPSTGELF
TRBJ2-7 | 11 | TRBV20-1 | SAPLGGYYERY
TRBJ2-7 | 13 | TRBV20-1 | SASQAGGFSYEQY
TRBJ2-1 | 13 | TRBV27 | ASSLGTGGVDEQF
TRBJ2-3 | 11 | TRBV29-1 | SAGLSSTDTQY
TRBJ2-7 | 15 | TRBV7-2 | ASSPRPGVPPSWEQY
TRBJ2-7 | 10 | TRBV19 | ASTDSLYEQY
TRBJ2-7 | 14 | TRBV4-2 | ASSQRTNGSPYEQY
TRBJ2-4 | 12 | TRBV5-6 | ASSSQSAKNIQY
TRBJ2-3 | 15 | TRBV6-5 | ACSYGAPGPSTDTQY
TRBJ2-1 | 13 | TRBV10-3 | AISDGTSGTYEQF
. | 13 | TRBV4-3 | ASSQGTGSSYEQF
TRBJ1-1 | 11 | TRBV28 | ASSLGQSIEAF
TRBJ2-7 | 12 | TRBV5-4 | ASSPPDRSYEQY
TRBJ2-7 | 13 | TRBV7-9 | ASSPVNGALYEQY
TRBJ2-7 | 10 | TRBV30 | DWISSGSEQY
TRBJ1-2 | 10 | TRBV2 | ASSAAYYGYT
TRBJ2-1 | 12 | TRBV11-2 | ASSLEGGPNEQF
TRBJ2-7 | 12 | TRBV20-1 | SARVAGVSYEQY
TRBJ2-3 | 12 | TRBV24-1 | ATSDGSQGGTQY
TRBJ1-6 | 13 | TRBV19 | ASGQGGRSNSPLH
TRBJ1-4 | 13 | TRBV6-2/TRBV6-3 | ASSPFSGLNEKLF
TRBJ1-4 | 11 | TRBV7-3 | ASSSSLGEKLF
TRBJ2-5 | 14 | TRBV19 | ASSIGTGFQQETQY
TRBJ1-5 | 11 | TRBV5-6 | ASSLTPNQPQH
TRBJ2-7 | 13 | TRBV5-6 | ASSLPDSGPYEQY
TRBJ2-7 | 13 | TRBV5-4 | ASSPDRGVMYGQY
TRBJ1-1 | 12 | TRBV27 | ASSLLGGRGWAF
TRBJ2-7 | 13 | TRBV4-3 | ASSHSSRAAYEQY
TRBJ2-2 | 9 | TRBV30 | AWSWAGELF
TRBJ1-5 | 12 | TRBV28 | ASSLIDSNQPQH
TRBJ2-7 | 11 | TRBV10-3 | AISETNSYEQY
TRBJ1-1 | 8 | TRBV2 | AAYIRGAF
TRBJ2-7 | 11 | TRBV2 | ASLDDRAYEQY
TRBJ1-5 | 14 | TRBV5-1 | ASSLNRDYSNQPQH
TRBJ2-3 | 14 | TRBV12-3/TRBV12-4 | ASSPRTSGGIDTQY